Listed below are T cell receptor beta chains from one sample, sequenced in a study of beta chain features in type 1 diabetes. This table comes from immunoSEQ multiplex PCR, and its TCRdb copy is limited to in-frame clones, with some not included. The table records fewer than 45,000 clones, about 64% of them present only once. What was sequenced was Tregs from blood. These receptor sequences come from a woman under 40 in good health. Both conserved end residues are part of each CDR3. The order of the fields is V gene, J gene, D gene, clone size, CDR3 DNA, CDR3 protein. A D gene is named only where the DNA matches it firmly. Only part of the rows carry a size: once, few, many, or a class if the clone is expanded.

v_call: TRBV10-3
j_call: TRBJ2-1
d_call: TRBD1
clone_size: few
cdr3_nt: TGTGCCATCAGTGATGGGGACAGGGGTTCGGGCAATGAGCAGTTCTTC
cdr3_aa: CAISDGDRGSGNEQFF

v_call: TRBV25-1
j_call: TRBJ1-5
d_call: NA
clone_size: NA
cdr3_nt: TGTGCCAGCAGTATTGGACGGACTGGACAGCCCCAGCATTTT
cdr3_aa: CASSIGRTGQPQHF

v_call: TRBV27
j_call: TRBJ2-7
d_call: TRBD2
clone_size: NA
cdr3_nt: TGTGCCAGCAGTCCCAGAGTTCAGCGGGGCCCCTACGAGCAGTACTTC
cdr3_aa: CASSPRVQRGPYEQYF

v_call: TRBV4-1
j_call: TRBJ2-7
d_call: NA
clone_size: NA
cdr3_nt: TGCGCCAGCAGCCGAGGACAGGAGGGCTACGAGCAGTACTTC
cdr3_aa: CASSRGQEGYEQYF

v_call: TRBV6-6
j_call: TRBJ2-7
d_call: TRBD2
clone_size: NA
cdr3_nt: TGTGCCAGCAGTACCGGGACTAGCGGGAGGGCCTACGAGCAGTACTTC
cdr3_aa: CASSTGTSGRAYEQYF

v_call: TRBV19
j_call: TRBJ2-3
d_call: NA
clone_size: NA
cdr3_nt: TGTGCCAGTAGTATCCTCGCGACAGATACGCAGTATTTT
cdr3_aa: CASSILATDTQYF

v_call: TRBV5-1
j_call: TRBJ2-1
d_call: TRBD2
clone_size: NA
cdr3_nt: TGCGCCAGCACCCCCCCGACTAGCGGGAGCTACAATGAGCAGTTCTTC
cdr3_aa: CASTPPTSGSYNEQFF

v_call: TRBV6-1
j_call: TRBJ2-1
d_call: TRBD1
clone_size: NA
cdr3_nt: TGTGCCAGCAGCCTGGGACAGGGCTCCTACAATGAGCAGTTCTTC
cdr3_aa: CASSLGQGSYNEQFF

v_call: TRBV4-1
j_call: TRBJ2-1
d_call: TRBD2
clone_size: NA
cdr3_nt: TGCGCCAGCAGCCAAGTCTCTAGCGGATACAATGAGCAGTTCTTC
cdr3_aa: CASSQVSSGYNEQFF

v_call: TRBV11-2
j_call: TRBJ1-4
d_call: TRBD1
clone_size: NA
cdr3_nt: TGTGCCAGCAGCCCCGGGACAGCCGATAATGAAAAACTGTTTTTT
cdr3_aa: CASSPGTADNEKLFF

v_call: TRBV7-9
j_call: TRBJ2-5
d_call: NA
clone_size: NA
cdr3_nt: TGTGCCAGCAGCGAATTAGGGGGGACCCAGTACTTC
cdr3_aa: CASSELGGTQYF

v_call: TRBV6-5
j_call: TRBJ2-7
d_call: TRBD2
clone_size: NA
cdr3_nt: TGTGCCAGCAGTTTGACTAGCGGAGGGATCTACGAGCAGTACTTC
cdr3_aa: CASSLTSGGIYEQYF

v_call: TRBV4-3
j_call: TRBJ2-5
d_call: TRBD2
clone_size: NA
cdr3_nt: TGCGCCAGCAGCCGTAGCGGGAAGGAAGAGACCCAGTACTTC
cdr3_aa: CASSRSGKEETQYF

v_call: TRBV6-5
j_call: TRBJ2-1
d_call: NA
clone_size: few
cdr3_nt: TGTGCCAGCAGTGCCGTTAGGCGGAATGAGCAGTTCTTC
cdr3_aa: CASSAVRRNEQFF

v_call: TRBV28
j_call: TRBJ2-4
d_call: TRBD2
clone_size: NA
cdr3_nt: TGTGCCAGCAGGGGGACTAGCGGTGCTGCCAAAAACATTCAGTACTTC
cdr3_aa: CASRGTSGAAKNIQYF

v_call: TRBV25-1
j_call: TRBJ1-6
d_call: NA
clone_size: few
cdr3_nt: TGTGCCAGCAGCGCGGGGGGGCTTACACCCCTCCACTTT
cdr3_aa: CASSAGGLTPLHF

v_call: TRBV18
j_call: TRBJ2-5
d_call: NA
clone_size: NA
cdr3_nt: TGTGCCAGCTCACTACTACGGGGTTTCGGGGAGACCCAGTACTTC
cdr3_aa: CASSLLRGFGETQYF

v_call: TRBV27
j_call: TRBJ2-1
d_call: TRBD2
clone_size: NA
cdr3_nt: TGTGCCAGCAGTTTAGCTAGCGGGAGCACCTACAATGAGCAGTTCTTC
cdr3_aa: CASSLASGSTYNEQFF

v_call: TRBV29-1
j_call: TRBJ2-7
d_call: NA
clone_size: few
cdr3_nt: TGCAGCGTTACCCGGGGCGGGACGGACTCCTACGAGCAGTACTTC
cdr3_aa: CSVTRGGTDSYEQYF

v_call: TRBV7-9
j_call: TRBJ2-7
d_call: TRBD1
clone_size: NA
cdr3_nt: TGTGCCAGCAACTCGCCCGGGACAGGGGATAAGCAGTACTTC
cdr3_aa: CASNSPGTGDKQYF

v_call: TRBV6-6
j_call: TRBJ2-3
d_call: TRBD2
clone_size: NA
cdr3_nt: TGTGCCAGCAGCCCGGGAGGAGGGCCCACAGATACGCAGTATTTT
cdr3_aa: CASSPGGGPTDTQYF

v_call: TRBV15
j_call: TRBJ2-5
d_call: NA
clone_size: NA
cdr3_nt: TGTGCCACCAGCAGAGAATCATTCAGGGGACCCCTACAAGAGACCCAGTACTTC
cdr3_aa: CATSRESFRGPLQETQYF

v_call: TRBV11-1
j_call: TRBJ2-7
d_call: TRBD1
clone_size: NA
cdr3_nt: TGTGCCAGCAGCTCTCCCGGGACAGGGCACTACGAGCAGTACTTC
cdr3_aa: CASSSPGTGHYEQYF

v_call: TRBV5-4
j_call: TRBJ2-1
d_call: NA
clone_size: few
cdr3_nt: TGTGCCAGCAGCTTGAGCGGCTCCTACAATGAGCAGTTCTTC
cdr3_aa: CASSLSGSYNEQFF

v_call: TRBV27
j_call: TRBJ1-4
d_call: NA
clone_size: few
cdr3_nt: TGTGCCAGCAGGCGGTCAGGGAATGAAAAACTGTTTTTT
cdr3_aa: CASRRSGNEKLFF

v_call: TRBV4-1
j_call: TRBJ2-7
d_call: NA
clone_size: NA
cdr3_nt: TGCGCCAGCAGCCAAGAAACGGGGGCCTACGAGCAGTACTTC
cdr3_aa: CASSQETGAYEQYF

v_call: TRBV7-3
j_call: TRBJ2-1
d_call: NA
clone_size: NA
cdr3_nt: TGTGCCAGCAGCTTAAACACTGAGCAGTTCTTC
cdr3_aa: CASSLNTEQFF

v_call: TRBV5-4
j_call: TRBJ2-1
d_call: TRBD2
clone_size: NA
cdr3_nt: TGTGCCAGCTCGGGGCTAGCGGGGCCTACTGAGCAGTTCTTC
cdr3_aa: CASSGLAGPTEQFF

v_call: TRBV6-6
j_call: TRBJ2-5
d_call: NA
clone_size: NA
cdr3_nt: TGTGCCAGCAGTCCCCTCATTCTGGAGACGAGGGAGACCCAGTACTTC
cdr3_aa: CASSPLILETRETQYF

v_call: TRBV4-3
j_call: TRBJ1-2
d_call: NA
clone_size: NA
cdr3_nt: TGCGCCAGCAGCCCCGTTGGGGCAAGGGACTATGGCTACACCTTC
cdr3_aa: CASSPVGARDYGYTF

v_call: TRBV7-2
j_call: TRBJ1-2
d_call: NA
clone_size: NA
cdr3_nt: TGTGCCAGCAGTAACAGGGACGGCTACACCTTC
cdr3_aa: CASSNRDGYTF

v_call: TRBV4-3
j_call: TRBJ2-3
d_call: NA
clone_size: NA
cdr3_nt: TGCGCCAGGAAAAAGGGGCTCTATCGGGATACGCAGTATTTT
cdr3_aa: CARKKGLYRDTQYF

v_call: TRBV7-9
j_call: TRBJ2-3
d_call: NA
clone_size: NA
cdr3_nt: TGTGCCAGCAGCCGAATCCTAGCGCCAGATACGCAGTATTTT
cdr3_aa: CASSRILAPDTQYF

v_call: TRBV28
j_call: TRBJ2-3
d_call: TRBD2
clone_size: NA
cdr3_nt: TGTGCCAGCAGCTTGACTAGCCCAGATACGCAGTATTTT
cdr3_aa: CASSLTSPDTQYF

v_call: TRBV10-3
j_call: TRBJ2-3
d_call: NA
clone_size: few
cdr3_nt: TGTGCCATCAGCGGGAGAATCACAGATACGCAGTATTTT
cdr3_aa: CAISGRITDTQYF